This T cell receptor (beta chain) was identified during a study of PD-L1 blockade in urothelial cancer. Overall study: Analyzed time points were 3 weeks (second dose) and 6 weeks after therapy began.

CDR1 is SGHDT, CDR2 YYEEEE, per germline. This CDR3 spans 18 amino acids. The V and J ends lost 4 bases and 0 bases, in that order; junction bases with no gene match: 11. This clone has only one observation. Time point in this sample: pretreatment peripheral blood. TCR analog templates of synthetic origin were spiked into each PCR. Assay: immunoSEQ multiplex PCR; the TCRdb copy retains only in-frame clones and omits some. The profile shows tens of thousands of clones, less than 90% of them singletons. The sequenced sample was PBMCs, obtained around atezolizumab (anti-PD-L1) treatment. The TCR comes from a woman aged 70-85 years with urothelial cancer. The rearrangement uses TRBV5-6 and TRBJ1-5, with 9 nucleotides matching TRBD1. The CDR3 protein is CASSARDRAFYSNQPQHF. The CDR3 coding sequence is TGTGCCAGCAGCGCCCGGGACAGGGCTTTCTATAGCAATCAGCCCCAGCATTTT.